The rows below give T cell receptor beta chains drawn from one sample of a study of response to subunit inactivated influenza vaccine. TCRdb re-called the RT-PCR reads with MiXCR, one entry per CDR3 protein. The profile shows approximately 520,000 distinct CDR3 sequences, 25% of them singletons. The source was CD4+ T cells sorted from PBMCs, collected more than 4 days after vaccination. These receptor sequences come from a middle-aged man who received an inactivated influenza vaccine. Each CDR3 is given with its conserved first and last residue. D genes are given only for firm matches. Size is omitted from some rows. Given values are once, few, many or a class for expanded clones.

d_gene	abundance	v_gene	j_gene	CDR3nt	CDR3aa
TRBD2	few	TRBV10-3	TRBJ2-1	TGTGCCATCAGTGAGTTGCTAGCGGGGGGGGCCTCCTACAATGAGCAGTTCTTC	CAISELLAGGASYNEQFF
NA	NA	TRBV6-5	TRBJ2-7	TGTGCCAGCAGTTATCGACGGGAGCACTACGAGCAGTACTTC	CASSYRREHYEQYF
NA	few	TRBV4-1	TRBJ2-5	TGCGCCAGCAGCCAAGGGGTAATCCAAGAGACCCAGTACTTC	CASSQGVIQETQYF
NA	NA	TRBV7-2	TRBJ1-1	TGTGCCAGCAGCCATCGGCTGACTGAAGCTTTCTTT	CASSHRLTEAFF
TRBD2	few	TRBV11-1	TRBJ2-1	TGTGCCAGCAGCCCCGGACTAGCGGGAGGCTCAAGCTCCTACAATGAGCAGTTCTTC	CASSPGLAGGSSSYNEQFF
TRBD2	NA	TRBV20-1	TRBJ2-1	TGCAGTGCTCGACCGGGACTAGCGGGAGGTCATGAGCAGTTCTTC	CSARPGLAGGHEQFF
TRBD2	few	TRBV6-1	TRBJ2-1	TGTGCCAGCAGCGCAAGTCGGGGGGGCTACAATGAGCAGTTCTTC	CASSASRGGYNEQFF
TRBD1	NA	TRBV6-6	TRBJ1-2	TGTGCCAGCAGTTACTTGGACAGGGCTGGCGTTAGCTTC	CASSYLDRAGVSF
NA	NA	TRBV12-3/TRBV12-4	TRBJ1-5	TGTGCCAGCACCACCACGGGTAGCAATCAGCCCCAGCATTTT	CASTTTGSNQPQHF
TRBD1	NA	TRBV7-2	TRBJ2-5	TGTGCCAGCAGCTCGATGGGACAGCAACAAGAGACCCAGTACTTC	CASSSMGQQQETQYF
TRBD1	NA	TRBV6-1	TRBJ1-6	TGTGCCAGCAGTGACCACAGGGGATATAATTCACCCCTCCACTTT	CASSDHRGYNSPLHF
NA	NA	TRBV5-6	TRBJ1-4	TGTGCCAGCAGCTTGTGGCGCGTTTCCGAAAAACTGTTTTTT	CASSLWRVSEKLFF
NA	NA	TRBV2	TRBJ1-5	TGTGCCAGCAGCGAACGGACCGGTGCGTTTTGGCCCCAGCATTTT	CASSERTGAFWPQHF
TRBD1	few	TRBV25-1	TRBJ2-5	TGTGCCAGCAGCGATTGGACAGGGGCGGGAGAGACCCAGTACTTC	CASSDWTGAGETQYF
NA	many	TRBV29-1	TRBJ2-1	TGCAGCGTTGAAGATCGGGCGGGGCAAAACTACAATGAGCAGTTCTTC	CSVEDRAGQNYNEQFF
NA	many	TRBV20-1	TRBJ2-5	TGCAGTGCTAGAGATTCCCTAAAGGTCCCTCAAGAGACCCAGTACTTC	CSARDSLKVPQETQYF
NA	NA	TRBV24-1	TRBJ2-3	TGTGCCACCAGTGAGCCCTTTTCCCCGAGCAGCTCTTTTCCTACAGATACGCAGTATTTT	CATSEPFSPSSSFPTDTQYF
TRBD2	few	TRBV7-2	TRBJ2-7	TGTGCCAGCAGCTGGGGACTAGCGGGAGACAGGCAGTACTTC	CASSWGLAGDRQYF
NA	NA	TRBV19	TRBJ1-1	TGTGCCAGTAGCCCAAGGGTTAGGGGAGACACTGAAGCTTTCTTT	CASSPRVRGDTEAFF
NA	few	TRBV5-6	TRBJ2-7	TGTGCCAGCAGCTTGACAGGTGTCGTCCGCGAGCAGTACTTC	CASSLTGVVREQYF
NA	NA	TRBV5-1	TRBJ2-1	TGCGCCAGCAGCCCCGGTGGGTATGAGCAGTTCTTC	CASSPGGYEQFF
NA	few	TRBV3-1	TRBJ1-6	TGTGCCAGCAGTGAGCTGGGAACTTCTTCACCCCTCCACTTT	CASSELGTSSPLHF
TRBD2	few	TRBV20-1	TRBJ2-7	TGCAGTGCTTTAGCGGGGGTCCTAAACCTCTACGAGCAGTACTTC	CSALAGVLNLYEQYF
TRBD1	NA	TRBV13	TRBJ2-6	TGTGCCATCAGTACTCATGTGTGGGACAGTAGCTCTGGGGCCAACGTCCTGACTTTC	CAISTHVWDSSSGANVLTF
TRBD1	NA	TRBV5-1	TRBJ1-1	TGCGCCAGCAGCATAAGGGGGCCTGGGGCCGGGAACACTGAAGCTTTCTTT	CASSIRGPGAGNTEAFF
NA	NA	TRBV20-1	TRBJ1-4	TGCAGTGCTCGCGACGGGTGGGAGAAACTGTTTTTT	CSARDGWEKLFF
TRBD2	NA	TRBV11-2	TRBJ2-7	TGTGCCAGCAGCTTAGATAGGACGGGACTAGCCCACGAGCAGTACTTC	CASSLDRTGLAHEQYF
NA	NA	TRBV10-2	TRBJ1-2	TGCGCCAGCAGTGACCCTGGACACAAAGCTAACTATGGCTACACCTTC	CASSDPGHKANYGYTF
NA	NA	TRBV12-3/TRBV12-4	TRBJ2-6	TGTGCCAGCAGCCAAGATCGGCCGCTAGCTAGAATCTCTGGGGCCAACGTCCTGACTTTC	CASSQDRPLARISGANVLTF
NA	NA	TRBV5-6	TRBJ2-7	TGTGCCAGCAGCCGACCAGGGTCTTGGGAGAGCTCCTACGAGCAGTACTTC	CASSRPGSWESSYEQYF
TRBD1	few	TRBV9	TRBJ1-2	TGTGCCAGCAGCCCGGGACAGATTGATGGCTACACCTTC	CASSPGQIDGYTF
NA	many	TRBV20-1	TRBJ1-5	TGCAGTGCTAGAGATACGGCCAGGGCAAATCAGCCCCAGCATTTT	CSARDTARANQPQHF
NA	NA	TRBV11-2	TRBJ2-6	TGTGCCAGCAGCTTAGTCCCTTTGGGCTCTGGGGCCAACGTCCTGACTTTC	CASSLVPLGSGANVLTF